Listed here are 13 T cell receptor beta chains from one sample, sequenced in a study of vaccination effects on CD4 cells after COVID-19 (dated by TCRdb to 2021 to 2024). Library preparation employed the immunoSEQ multiplex PCR assay. TCRdb took over this immuneACCESS table, retaining in-frame rearrangements with V and J assigned. Such tables are incomplete; in checked studies, under half of the missing clones stem from an unresolved V gene, and the remainder is unexplained. The sample yields under 80,000 clones; about 70% were counted once. The biggest ten clones account for 1.5% to 2% of the sample. In the ViraFEST assay, PBMC were stimulated with viral peptide pools, and antigen-specific CD4+ T cell clonotypes were then identified by expansion using TCR sequencing. After about 10 days of culture, CD4+ T cells were isolated with the EasySep CD4+ T cell isolation kit. Which antigens these TCRs recognize remains unknown.

The sample in question was CD4+ T cells from PBMCs cultured with HCoV-229E spike peptides, obtained before COVID-19 vaccination. This sample's cell subset or site label indicates: HCoV-229E spike overlapping peptide pool stimulation. These receptors all come from a human donor who received a COVID-19 vaccine.

The genes are TRBV4-3 and TRBJ1-4, with no clear D. The CDR3 loop spans 16 amino acids. Germline V CDR1 and CDR2: LGHNA, YSLEER. Between the trimmed V and J ends, which lost 1 base and 0 bases, there was a span of 9 bases. CDR3 protein: CASSQAWSATNEKLFF. DNA for the CDR3: TGCGCCAGCAGCCAAGCTTGGTCAGCAACTAATGAAAAACTGTTTTTT.

The chain is built from TRBV7-2 and TRBJ1-2; D is possibly TRBD1 (6 bases). This CDR3 comprises 13 residues. Germline V gives CDR1 SGHTA, CDR2 FQGNSA. Trimming pared 3 bases from V and 4 bases from J, leaving 9 bases between. The CDR3, as DNA: TGTGCCAGCAGCTTGGGGGGCGGCTATGGCTACACCTTC. Amino acids: CASSLGGGYGYTF.

This clone has only one observation. The J gene is TRBJ2-3, the V gene TRBV7-2; D possibly corresponds to TRBD2 (7 bases). The germline gives CDR1 SGHTA, CDR2 FQGNSA. Trimming pared 5 bases from V and 2 bases from J, leaving 17 bases between. This CDR3 contains 16 residues. CDR3 nucleotide sequence: TGTGCCAGCAGCGCAACGAGGGGGGGCGTCACAGATACGCAGTATTTT. Residues: CASSATRGGVTDTQYF. Supplemented by reference TRBV7-2 and TRBJ2-3, the full variable domain reads GAGVSQSPSNKVTEKGKDVELRCDPISGHTALYWYRQSLGQGLEFLIYFQGNSAPDKSGLPSDRFSAERTGGSVSTLTIQRTQQEDSAVYLCASSATRGGVTDTQYFGPGTRLTVL.

The chain employs TRBV4-1 and TRBJ1-6; tentative D call: TRBD1 (6 bases). CDR1 and CDR2 from the germline V gene are MGHRA and YSYEKL. The CDR3 is made up of 16 amino acids. The germline V and J ends were trimmed by 4 bases and 10 bases, with 20 bases remaining between them. The CDR3 DNA sequence: TGCGCCAGCAGCCCTTCCGGGGGCAGAAGGACATCACCCCTCCACTTT. As protein: CASSPSGGRRTSPLHF.

This chain joins TRBV6-5 and TRBJ1-2, with D uncertain. From germline, CDR1 is MNHEY and CDR2 SVGAGI. The CDR3 covers 15 residues. V lost 0 bases and J lost 2, with 10 bases in between. In DNA, the CDR3 is TGTGCCAGCAGTTACTCGTTTGTGGACAACTATGGCTACACCTTC. Its translation: CASSYSFVDNYGYTF.

This chain uses TRBV7-2 with TRBJ1-2; the D is unclear. V lost 5 bases and J 7 bases, leaving 14 bases between the germline ends. From germline, CDR1 is SGHTA and CDR2 FQGNSA. The CDR3 is 13 residues long. CDR3: CASSPAFGFGYTF. The CDR3 DNA follows: TGTGCCAGCAGCCCCGCTTTCGGTTTTGGCTACACCTTC.

The V call is TRBV19, the J call TRBJ2-7; 10 bases match TRBD2. The germline V gene encodes CDR1 LNHDA and CDR2 SQIVND (reference sequence). The V gene end was trimmed by 8 bases and the J gene end by 1 base; junction bases not matched to a gene: 11. The length of the CDR3 is 16 residues. CDR3 in DNA: TGTGCCAGTGGGAACAGCGGGGGGGGATTATCCTACGAGCAGTACGTC. Its protein is CASGNSGGGLSYEQYV.

Here the CDR3 DNA reads TGTGCCAGCAGCTGGGATAATTCACCCCTCCACTTT. Encoded protein: CASSWDNSPLHF. J is TRBJ1-6 and V is TRBV7-9, with D unresolved. The germline gives CDR1 SEHNR, CDR2 FQNEAQ (reference sequence). The CDR3 is made up of 12 amino acids. Trimming stripped 4 bases from V and 5 bases from J, with 3 bases between. Full variable domain (rest looked up from reference TRBV7-9 and TRBJ1-6): DTGVSQNPRHKITKRGQNVTFRCDPISEHNRLYWYRQTLGQGPEFLTYFQNEAQLEKSRLLSDRFSAERPKGSFSTLEIQRTEQGDSAMYLCASSWDNSPLHFGNGTRLTVT.

This clone was seen only a few times. V gene TRBV19 combines with J gene TRBJ1-1, with a tentative D call TRBD1 (6 bases). Germline V gene data show CDR1 as LNHDA and CDR2 as SQIVND (reference sequence). The CDR3 covers 13 residues. Trimming stripped 4 bases from V and 6 bases from J, with 12 bases between. The DNA of the CDR3 is TGTGCCAGTAGTACACAGGGTGCTTCTGAAGCTTTCTTT. This encodes CASSTQGASEAFF.

The chain uses TRBV30 and TRBJ1-2; TRBD1 might be the D (6 bases). The CDR3 has 11 residues. V shed 5 bases and J shed 6 bases, with 10 bases lying between them. Germline CDR1 is GTSNPN and CDR2 is SVGIG (reference sequence). The CDR3 loop is CAWGRGHGYTF. CDR3 coding DNA: TGTGCCTGGGGACGGGGGCATGGCTACACCTTC.

This clone showed up just once. The chain has TRBV5-8 and TRBJ2-7; D may correspond to TRBD1 or TRBD2 (6 bases each). The length of the CDR3 is 16 residues. Germline V CDR1 and CDR2: SGHTS, YDEGEE. V was cut by 5 bases and J by 3 bases, with 21 bases left in between. The chain's CDR3 is CASRNGGNKGYYEQYV. In DNA, the CDR3 is TGTGCCAGCAGGAACGGGGGCAATAAGGGGTACTACGAGCAGTACGTC.

V usage is TRBV30 and J usage is TRBJ2-3; possible D gene TRBD1, 5 bases. The ends were cut back, 1 base at V and 0 bases at J, with 5 bases in the middle. There are 13 residues in the CDR3. CDR1 is GTSNPN and CDR2 is SVGIG in the germline V gene (reference sequence). CDR3 nucleotides: TGTGCCTGGAGTGAGGGGAGCACAGATACGCAGTATTTT. This sequence encodes CAWSEGSTDTQYF.

The chain uses TRBV28 and TRBJ1-3; weak D call: TRBD1 (6 bases). The length of the CDR3 is 14 residues. Trimming removed 4 bases from V and 2 bases from J, with 9 bases in between. The germline gives CDR1 MDHEN, CDR2 SYDVKM. CDR3 residues: CASSSAGAGNTIYF. The CDR3 DNA reads TGTGCCAGCAGTTCTGCAGGGGCTGGAAACACCATATATTTT.